The entry below gives a single T cell receptor (beta chain) sequence along with its context. Its antigen remains unidentified. PCR employed 60 Vbeta and 13 Jbeta primers. Assay used: immunoSEQ multiplex PCR; TCRdb lists only in-frame clones, some missing. Of over 150,000 clones listed, roughly 80% are singletons. These data belong to a study of cytomegalovirus exposure and HLA in healthy donors. Study outcomes and limitations: The classifier, whose performance was assessed in both the original and validation cohorts, reportedly diagnosed cytomegalovirus status with high specificity and sensitivity. One variant, a missense change in DCLRE1C, was linked in a later analysis to TCR beta V- and J-gene trimming.

Deletions cut 2 bases from V and 9 bases from J, with 11 bases between. Germline CDR1 and CDR2: ENHRY and SYGVKD. The CDR3 runs 13 residues. The sample comprised PBMCs. This chain links TRBV10-3 with TRBJ2-1; possibly TRBD2 for D (5 bases). The receptor was isolated from a male donor in good health and CMV-seropositive. DNA of the CDR3: TGTGCCATCAGTGAGATGAGGGCTGGTGAGCAGTTCTTC. Translating it yields CAISEMRAGEQFF.